This T cell receptor (beta chain) was sequenced for a study of T cell changes during pregnancy in multiple sclerosis. This table comes from immunoSEQ multiplex PCR, and its TCRdb copy is limited to in-frame clones, with some not included. Of about 110,000 clones in the sample, about nine tenths were seen once. This sample comprised peripheral blood, obtained in the third trimester of pregnancy. This TCR derives from a female donor in good health, enrolled as a control in a pregnancy study.

This CDR3 reads CASSSGNYGYTF. The CDR3 DNA follows: TGTGCCAGCAGCTCCGGGAACTATGGCTACACCTTC. J is TRBJ1-2 and V is TRBV7-2, with D unresolved. V lost 4 bases and J 2 bases, leaving 5 bases between the germline ends. The length of the CDR3 is 12 residues. Germline V gives CDR1 SGHTA, CDR2 FQGNSA.